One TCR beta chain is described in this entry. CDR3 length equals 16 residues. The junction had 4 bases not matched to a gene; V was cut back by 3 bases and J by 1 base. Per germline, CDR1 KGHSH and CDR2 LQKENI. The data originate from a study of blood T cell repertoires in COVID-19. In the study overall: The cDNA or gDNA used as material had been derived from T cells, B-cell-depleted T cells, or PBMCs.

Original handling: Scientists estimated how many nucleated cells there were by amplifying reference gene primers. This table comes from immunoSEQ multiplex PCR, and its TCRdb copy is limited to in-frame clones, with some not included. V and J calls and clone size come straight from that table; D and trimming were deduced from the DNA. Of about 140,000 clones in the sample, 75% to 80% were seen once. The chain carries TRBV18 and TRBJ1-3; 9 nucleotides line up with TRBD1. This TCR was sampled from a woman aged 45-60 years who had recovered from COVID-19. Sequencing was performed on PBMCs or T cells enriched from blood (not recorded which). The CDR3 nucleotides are TGTGCCAGCTCACCCGGGACAGGGAGTTCTGGAAACACCATATATTTT. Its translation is CASSPGTGSSGNTIYF.